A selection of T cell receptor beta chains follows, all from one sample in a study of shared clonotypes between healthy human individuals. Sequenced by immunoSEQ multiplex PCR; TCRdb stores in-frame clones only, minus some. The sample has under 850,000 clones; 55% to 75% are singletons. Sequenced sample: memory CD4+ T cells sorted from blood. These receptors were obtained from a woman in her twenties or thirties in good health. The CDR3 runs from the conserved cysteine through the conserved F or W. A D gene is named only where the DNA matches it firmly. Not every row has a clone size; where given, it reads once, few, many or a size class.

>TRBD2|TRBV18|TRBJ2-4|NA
CASSRTAGGLAKNIQYF
TGTGCCAGCTCACGGACAGCGGGAGGGCTAGCCAAAAACATTCAGTACTTC
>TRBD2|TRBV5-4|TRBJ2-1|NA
CASSLLLGASGRNEQFF
TGTGCCAGCAGCCTACTCCTCGGCGCTAGCGGGAGGAATGAGCAGTTCTTC
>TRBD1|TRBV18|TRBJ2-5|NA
CASSPGTGAETQYF
TGTGCCAGCTCACCAGGGACAGGGGCAGAGACCCAGTACTTC
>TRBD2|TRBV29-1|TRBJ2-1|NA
CSVRTSGKSNEQFF
TGCAGCGTCCGGACTAGCGGGAAGTCGAATGAGCAGTTCTTC
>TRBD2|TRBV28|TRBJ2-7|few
CASRPGAGAYEQYF
TGTGCCAGCAGGCCGGGAGCGGGGGCCTACGAGCAGTACTTC
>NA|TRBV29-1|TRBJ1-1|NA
CSVAGTAYTEAFF
TGCAGCGTAGCGGGGACGGCTTACACTGAAGCTTTCTTT
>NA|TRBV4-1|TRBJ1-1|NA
CASSPRQVLGDTEAFF
TGCGCCAGCAGCCCCCGGCAGGTTTTAGGGGACACTGAAGCTTTCTTT
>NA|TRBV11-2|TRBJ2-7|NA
CASSPQRDLAQYF
TGTGCCAGCAGCCCCCAACGGGATCTCGCGCAGTACTTC
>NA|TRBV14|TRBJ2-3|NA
CASSLRGHGTDTQYF
TGTGCCAGCAGCCTTCGGGGGCACGGGACAGATACGCAGTATTTT
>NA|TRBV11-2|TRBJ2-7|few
CASSPWQFYEQYF
TGTGCCAGCAGCCCCTGGCAGTTCTACGAGCAGTACTTC
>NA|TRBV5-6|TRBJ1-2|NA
CASSLVDSDYGYTF
TGTGCCAGCAGCTTGGTAGACAGCGATTATGGCTACACCTTC
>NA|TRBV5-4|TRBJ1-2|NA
CASSLVQGVGGYTF
TGTGCCAGCAGCTTGGTACAGGGAGTGGGCGGCTACACCTTC
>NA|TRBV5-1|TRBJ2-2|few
CASSLGSGGRAAGELFF
TGCGCCAGCAGCTTGGGGAGTGGCGGCAGGGCGGCCGGGGAGCTGTTTTTT
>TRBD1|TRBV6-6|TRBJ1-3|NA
CASSFTGEAGNTIYF
TGTGCCAGCAGTTTTACAGGGGAAGCTGGAAACACCATATATTTT
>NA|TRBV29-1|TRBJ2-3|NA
CSVELIRKGITTDTQYF
TGCAGCGTTGAACTTATTCGGAAGGGGATTACCACAGATACGCAGTATTTT
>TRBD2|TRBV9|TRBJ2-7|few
CASSPQLAGGAGQYF
TGTGCCAGCAGCCCTCAACTAGCGGGAGGGGCGGGGCAGTACTTC
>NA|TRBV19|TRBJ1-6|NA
CASSHQGVNSPLHF
TGTGCCAGTAGTCATCAGGGTGTGAATTCACCCCTCCACTTT